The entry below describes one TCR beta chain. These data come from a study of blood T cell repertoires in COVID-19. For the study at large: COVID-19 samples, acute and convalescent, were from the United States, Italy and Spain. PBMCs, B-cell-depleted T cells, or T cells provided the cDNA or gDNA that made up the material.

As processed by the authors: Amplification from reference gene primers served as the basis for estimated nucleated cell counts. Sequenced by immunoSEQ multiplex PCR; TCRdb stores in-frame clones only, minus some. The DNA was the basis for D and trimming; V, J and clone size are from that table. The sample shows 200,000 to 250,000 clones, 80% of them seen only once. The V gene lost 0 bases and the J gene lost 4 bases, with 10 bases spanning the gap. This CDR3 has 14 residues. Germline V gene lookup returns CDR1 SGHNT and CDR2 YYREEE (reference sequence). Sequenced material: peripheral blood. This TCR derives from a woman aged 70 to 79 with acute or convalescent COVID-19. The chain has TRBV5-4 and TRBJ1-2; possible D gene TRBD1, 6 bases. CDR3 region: CASSLDRVPYGYTF. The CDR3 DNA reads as TGTGCCAGCAGCTTGGACAGGGTTCCCTATGGCTACACCTTC.